Shown below are 24 T cell receptor beta chains from a single sample sequenced in a study of blood T cell repertoires in COVID-19. Sequencing was performed with immunoSEQ multiplex PCR; in TCRdb, only in-frame clones are kept and a portion is missing. This sample has about 43,000 clones, with around 90% found just once. Sequencing input: peripheral blood. The source is a man between 60 and 75 years old with active COVID-19.

The chain joins TRBV2 to TRBJ1-6; 9 nucleotides line up with TRBD1. The CDR3 extends over 14 amino acids. Germline CDR1 SNHLY, CDR2 FYNNEI. The V segment lost 6 bases and the J segment 10 bases; nucleotides outside the gene matches: 7. The CDR3 sequence is CASRPGTGSSPLHF. In DNA, the CDR3 is TGTGCCAGCAGACCCGGGACAGGGTCGTCACCCCTCCACTTT. Full variable domain (outside the CDR3, taken from reference TRBV2 and TRBJ1-6): EPEVTQTPSHQVTQMGQEVILRCVPISNHLYFYWYRQILGQKVEFLVSFYNNEISEKSEIFDDQFSVERPDGSNFTLKIRSTKLEDSAMYFCASRPGTGSSPLHFGNGTRLTVT.

This clone was detected only once. The rearrangement links TRBV7-2 to TRBJ2-1; 7 positions match TRBD2. V gave up 5 bases and J gave up 9 bases; unmatched junction bases: 16. The germline CDR1 and CDR2 sequences are SGHTA and FQGNSA. The CDR3 runs to 16 residues. The CDR3 DNA reads as TGTGCCAGCAGCCCACCAGGAGGGAGGGGCTTGGGTGAGCAGTTCTTC. This encodes CASSPPGGRGLGEQFF.

J is TRBJ1-1 and V is TRBV4-1; D is ambiguous. V lost 1 base and J lost 7, with 10 bases in between. CDR3 length: 13 residues. Germline values: CDR1 MGHRA, CDR2 YSYEKL. The CDR3 nucleotides are TGCGCCAGCAGCCAAGTTTCCCTCGGTGAAGCTTTCTTT. Protein: CASSQVSLGEAFF.

The chain recombines TRBV5-1 with TRBJ1-1; 7 bases match TRBD1. The CDR3 runs 16 residues. The J segment lost 1 base and the V segment lost 3 bases, leaving 9 bases of the junction unmatched. From germline, CDR1 is SGHRS and CDR2 YFSETQ. The CDR3 coding sequence is TGCGCCAGCAGCTCGAGACAGGGCCTACGGAACACTGAAGCTTTCTTT. Its protein is CASSSRQGLRNTEAFF.

The chain links TRBV2 to TRBJ1-1; possible D gene TRBD1, 6 bases. This CDR3 has 13 amino acids. V gave up 8 bases and J gave up 2 bases, with 12 bases separating them. Germline V CDR1 and CDR2: SNHLY, FYNNEI. The CDR3 region is CASRGTPNTEAFF. CDR3 DNA sequence: TGTGCCAGCCGTGGGACACCTAACACTGAAGCTTTCTTT.

This chain's CDR3 is CASLGEGPYNSPLHF. In DNA form, the CDR3 reads TGTGCCAGCTTAGGGGAGGGGCCCTATAATTCACCCCTCCACTTT. The V and J genes are TRBV6-5 and TRBJ1-6; TRBD1 might be the D (5 bases). V lost 8 bases and J 2 bases, leaving 13 bases between the germline ends. Germline CDR1 MNHEY, CDR2 SVGAGI. CDR3 length: 15 amino acids.

This chain uses TRBV25-1 with TRBJ1-3; perhaps TRBD1 as D (6 bases). V was pared by 7 bases and J by 0 bases, with 7 bases between. The V gene's germline CDR1 is MGHDK and CDR2 SYGVNS. This CDR3 contains 13 residues. The CDR3, as DNA: TGTGCCAGCATGGACAGCTCTGGAAACACCATATATTTT. Residues: CASMDSSGNTIYF.

This chain links TRBV19 with TRBJ1-3, with no clear D. This CDR3 spans 14 amino acids. V was pared by 5 bases and J by 0 bases, with 8 bases between. Per the germline V gene, CDR1 is LNHDA and CDR2 is SQIVND (reference sequence). The CDR3 loop reads CASSSQSSGNTIYF. CDR3 bases: TGTGCCAGTAGTTCACAGAGCTCTGGAAACACCATATATTTT.

The chain couples TRBV6-5 to TRBJ2-7; 7 bases fit TRBD1. This CDR3 region has 13 residues. The germline gives CDR1 MNHEY, CDR2 SVGAGI. Germline trimming cut 5 bases from V and 4 bases from J; bases unmatched to any gene: 5. This CDR3 reads CASSTGTDYEQYF. DNA for the CDR3: TGTGCCAGCAGTACCGGGACAGATTACGAGCAGTACTTC.

The chain's CDR3 is CASRFSTNEKLFF. The CDR3 DNA is TGTGCCAGCAGATTTAGTACTAATGAAAAACTGTTTTTT. The chain is built from TRBV25-1 and TRBJ1-4; no clear D gene. The CDR3 length is 13 residues. Germline V gene data show CDR1 as MGHDK and CDR2 as SYGVNS. Trimming shortened V by 6 bases and J by 2 bases, and 7 bases separated the two germline ends.

The chain combines TRBV9 with TRBJ1-2; TRBD1 agrees at 10 bases. The trim removed 0 bases at V and 4 bases at J, leaving 9 bases unmatched. CDR3 size: 17 residues. From germline, CDR1 is SGDLS and CDR2 YYNGEE. CDR3 in amino acids: CASSVVLFWTGGYGYTF. The CDR3 DNA reads TGTGCCAGCAGCGTAGTGCTTTTTTGGACAGGGGGCTATGGCTACACCTTC.

In this sample, this clone turned up a few times. The chain has TRBV5-5 and TRBJ1-1; no definite D call. Deletions cut 1 base from V and 3 bases from J, with 10 bases between. CDR1 is SGHKS and CDR2 is YYEKEE in the germline V gene (reference sequence). There are 14 residues in the CDR3. CDR3 protein: CASSLFGDYTEAFF. CDR3 DNA: TGTGCCAGCAGCTTGTTCGGAGACTACACTGAAGCTTTCTTT.

This sequence joins TRBV9 and TRBJ1-2; 7 positions match TRBD1. The CDR3 runs 18 residues. V was clipped by 0 bases and J by 2 bases; unmatched bases: 13. From germline, CDR1 is SGDLS and CDR2 YYNGEE. In nucleotides, the CDR3 is TGTGCCAGCAGCGTAGCTGGGAGGAGGGGGCCTAAAAACTATGGCTACACCTTC. As protein: CASSVAGRRGPKNYGYTF.

This sequence joins TRBV28 and TRBJ2-7; 15 bases map to TRBD2. This CDR3 region has 16 residues. CDR1 is MDHEN and CDR2 is SYDVKM in the germline V gene. Trimming removed 5 bases from V and 4 bases from J; junction bases left unmatched: 6. CDR3 sequence: CASSLGLAGGLYEQYF. DNA for the CDR3: TGTGCCAGCAGTCTCGGACTAGCGGGAGGGCTATACGAGCAGTACTTC.

CDR3 amino acids: CASSFTLGLSTDTQYF. DNA of the CDR3: TGTGCCAGCTCCTTTACCCTAGGTTTAAGCACAGATACGCAGTATTTT. V usage is TRBV18 and J usage is TRBJ2-3; D not resolved. The germline gives CDR1 KGHSH, CDR2 LQKENI. CDR3 length equals 16 residues. The V end was cut by 6 bases, the J end by 0 bases, with 16 bases between.

V gene TRBV29-1 combines with J gene TRBJ2-1; TRBD2 aligns across 9 bases. Germline values: CDR1 SQVTM, CDR2 ANQGSEA. The ends lost 7 bases at V and 5 bases at J; junction bases unmatched: 9. This CDR3 has 14 residues. CDR3 sequence (DNA): TGCAGCGGTGCCCGGCTAGCGGGAAACAATGAGCAGTTCTTC. Protein sequence: CSGARLAGNNEQFF.

The rearrangement uses TRBV5-1 and TRBJ2-5; 15 bases are a match to TRBD2. The germline V gene encodes CDR1 SGHRS and CDR2 YFSETQ. The CDR3 loop spans 15 amino acids. J gave up 5 bases and V 3 bases, and 2 bases lay outside the gene matches. The DNA for the CDR3 is TGCGCCAGCAGCTCGGGACTAGCGGGAGGTGAGACCCAGTACTTC. Translation gives CASSSGLAGGETQYF.

The genes are TRBV2 and TRBJ2-5; 13 nucleotides agree with TRBD2. Germline CDR1 SNHLY, CDR2 FYNNEI. Trimming cost V 4 bases and J 4 bases; bases outside gene matches: 3. The CDR3 is 15 amino acids. CDR3 residues: CASSGLAGGGETQYF. In DNA form, the CDR3 reads TGTGCCAGCAGTGGACTAGCGGGAGGAGGAGAGACCCAGTACTTC.

This clone was recorded once. V is TRBV7-8 and J is TRBJ2-3, with 9 bases identical to TRBD1. Looked up from germline, CDR1 is SGHVS and CDR2 is FQNEAQ. With 5 bases clipped from V and 11 bases from J, the junction kept 11 bases outside the gene matches. The length of the CDR3 is 14 residues. CDR3 sequence: CASSPRQGVGGQYF. DNA of the CDR3: TGTGCCAGCAGCCCAAGACAGGGGGTGGGTGGGCAGTATTTT. The variable domain in full, with the rest retrieved from reference TRBV7-8 and TRBJ2-3, is GAGVSQSPRYKVAKRGQDVALRCDPISGHVSLFWYQQALGQGPEFLTYFQNEAQLDKSGLPSDRFFAERPEGSVSTLKIQRTQQEDSAVYLCASSPRQGVGGQYFGPGTRLTVL.

This clone was seen a single time. The gene calls are TRBV10-1 and TRBJ2-7; 9 bases fit TRBD1. CDR3 size: 16 residues. Germline lookup yields CDR1 WNHNN and CDR2 SYGVQD (reference sequence). V lost 0 bases, J lost 4 bases, and 7 bases stayed unmatched. CDR3 DNA sequence: TGCGCCAGCAGTGAGTCGACAGGGGGAGAGAGGTACGAGCAGTACTTC. Protein: CASSESTGGERYEQYF.

The V and J genes are TRBV27 and TRBJ1-4, with D tentatively TRBD1 (6 bases). V dropped 5 bases and J dropped 8 bases, with 12 bases sitting between them. This CDR3 has 13 amino acids. Germline assignment: CDR1 MNHEY and CDR2 SMNVEV (reference sequence). This CDR3 reads CASSAEGTEKLFF. Here the CDR3 DNA reads TGTGCCAGCAGTGCCGAGGGGACAGAAAAACTGTTTTTT.

This chain links TRBV7-9 with TRBJ2-2, with a possible D match to TRBD1 (6 bases). The CDR3 is 15 residues long. Trimming cost V 1 base and J 2 bases, with 8 bases left between them. Germline CDR1 and CDR2: SEHNR and FQNEAQ (reference sequence). The CDR3 bases are TGTGCCAGCAGCTTAGGACAGGCTAACACCGGGGAGCTGTTTTTT. It encodes CASSLGQANTGELFF.

The chain uses TRBV5-1 and TRBJ1-5; D is perhaps TRBD1 (5 bases). CDR1 SGHRS and CDR2 YFSETQ come from the germline V gene. Trimming took 4 bases from V and 0 from J, leaving 8 bases between them. The CDR3 loop spans 14 amino acids. CDR3 sequence (DNA): TGCGCCAGCAGCGCGGGGGGTAGCAATCAGCCCCAGCATTTT. Amino acids: CASSAGGSNQPQHF.

This clone was found a few times. Here the CDR3 reads CASLALNEQFF. The CDR3 bases are TGTGCCAGCCTCGCGCTGAATGAGCAGTTCTTC. The chain is built from TRBV6-5 and TRBJ2-1, with no clear D. Trimming removed 8 bases at V and 7 bases at J, with 9 bases between. Germline V lookup: CDR1 MNHEY, CDR2 SVGAGI. The length of the CDR3 is 11 residues.